The clone carrying this T cell receptor beta chain was counted many times. Germline CDR1 reads ENHRY; CDR2 reads SYGVKD. The CDR3 totals 14 residues. V lost 4 bases, J lost 1 base, and 9 bases lay in between. The sample comes from a study of read filtering for tumor transcriptome and immune sequencing. From 400 to 450 ng of RNA, a library with molecular barcoded alpha/delta and beta/gamma adaptors was made. In TCRdb, the reads were re-called with MiXCR into one record per CDR3 protein. The sample lists about 39,000 distinct CDR3 sequences, about 13% occurring once. Sequencing was performed on a population of CD138-negative cells sorted from bone marrow. This sequence originates from a donor over 35 with multiple myeloma. This chain connects TRBV10-3 to TRBJ2-3, with D possibly being TRBD1 or TRBD2 (5 bases each). The DNA of the CDR3 is TGTGCCATCAGTGGAGGGGCCGGCACAGATACGCAGTATTTT. Translating it yields CAISGGAGTDTQYF.